The 9 T cell receptor gamma chains below come from one sample, sequenced in a study of Vδ1+ human thymocytes. Study-wide results and caveats: Highly polyclonal TRG and TRD repertoires with Gaussian CDR3 length distributions appeared in thymus.

Extracted RNA was reverse transcribed into cDNA. CDR3 amplicons came from multiplex PCR with pooled V-gene forward and constant-region reverse primers. TCRdb called clones anew from the multiplex PCR reads with CATT. The sample includes over 20,000 gamma-chain clones, roughly 15% seen only once; the top ten take 1.5% to 2%. Their antigens are not known. Input material: Vdelta1+ gamma-delta thymocytes from the thymus. The subset: FACS-sorted CD3+ TCRalphabeta- TCRVdelta1+ TCRVdelta2- thymocytes. The receptors come from a child younger than two who had congenital heart surgery.

This clone was detected only a few times. V is TRGV5 and J is TRGJ1 or TRGJ2. The CDR3 contains 15 residues. V lost 6 bases, J lost 3 bases, and 14 bases stayed unmatched. The germline CDR1 and CDR2 sequences are VINAFY and YDVSNSKD. The CDR3 is CATWNYGRGYYKKLF. CDR3 nucleotides: TGTGCCACCTGGAACTACGGACGCGGTTATTATAAGAAACTCTTT.

About this clone: At one boundary the junction diverges from the germline segment, which might be a read error. The chain recombines TRGV3 with TRGJP2. CDR1 is VTNTFY, CDR2 YDVSTARD, per germline (reference sequence). The CDR3 runs 17 residues. The CDR3 bases are TGTGCCACCTGGGACAGGAAGAGTGGGAGTAGTGATTGGATCAAGACCTTT. Translated, it gives CATWDRKSGSSDWIKTF.

In this sample, this clone is medium-sized. This sequence joins TRGV3 and TRGJP2. Per germline, CDR1 VTNTFY and CDR2 YDVSTARD (reference sequence). V gave up 5 bases and J gave up 6 bases; unmatched junction bases: 0. This CDR3 contains 11 residues. Here the CDR3 reads CATWGDWIKTF. The CDR3 nucleotides are TGTGCCACCTGGGGTGATTGGATCAAGACGTTT.

This clone ranks as medium-sized. Other DNA sequences of this sample code for an identical CDR3. The genes are TRGV2 and TRGJ1 or TRGJ2. The length of the CDR3 is 13 residues. Germline V CDR1 and CDR2: EGSNGY, YDSYNSKV. V shed 1 base, J shed 3 bases, and the junction held 3 bases outside the gene matches. CDR3 bases: TGTGCCACCTGGGACGGTCGTTATTATAAGAAACTCTTT. Its protein product is CATWDGRYYKKLF.

This clone was counted a few times. The chain recombines TRGV3 with TRGJ1 or TRGJ2. CDR1 is VTNTFY, CDR2 YDVSTARD, per germline (reference sequence). CDR3 length: 17 amino acids. V was clipped by 0 bases and J by 3 bases; unmatched bases: 14. CDR3 DNA: TGTGCCACCTGGGACAGGCGAGATGGGTTCGGTTATTATAAGAAACTCTTT. Translated, it gives CATWDRRDGFGYYKKLF.

This clone was detected only a few times. This rearrangement joins TRGV5 to TRGJ1 or TRGJ2. V lost 1 base, J lost 10 bases, and 13 bases stayed unmatched. The CDR3 runs to 14 residues. Germline CDR1 and CDR2: VINAFY and YDVSNSKD. In DNA, the CDR3 is TGTGCCACCTGGGACAGCCCTACCACCAAGAAGAAACTCTTT. It translates to CATWDSPTTKKKLF.

As regards this clone: Other DNA sequences from this sample encode an identical CDR3 as well. V gene TRGV4 combines with J gene TRGJ1 or TRGJ2. Germline V gene lookup returns CDR1 EGSTGY and CDR2 YDSYTSSV. This CDR3 contains 12 residues. The V gene end was trimmed by 6 bases and the J gene end by 1 base; junction bases not matched to a gene: 3. For the CDR3, the DNA is TGTGCCACCTGGAGTAATTATTATAAGAAACTCTTT. Translation: CATWSNYYKKLF.

The sample holds a few counts of this clone. The chain has TRGV8 and TRGJP2. This CDR3 comprises 14 residues. V gave up 6 bases and J gave up 1 base; unmatched junction bases: 5. CDR1 and CDR2 from the germline V gene are VENAVY and YDSYNSRV. CDR3: CATWKFSSDWIKTF. The CDR3 bases are TGTGCCACCTGGAAATTTAGTAGTGATTGGATCAAGACGTTT.

Remarks on this clone: A read error may produce the germline difference seen at one junction end. This sequence joins TRGV2 and TRGJP2. This CDR3 comprises 14 residues. Germline-derived CDR1 and CDR2 are EGSNGY and YDSYNSKV. CDR3 in amino acids: CATWGGRGDWIKTF. The DNA of the CDR3 is TGTGCCACCTGGGGCGGGCGGGGTGATTGGATCAAGACGTTT.